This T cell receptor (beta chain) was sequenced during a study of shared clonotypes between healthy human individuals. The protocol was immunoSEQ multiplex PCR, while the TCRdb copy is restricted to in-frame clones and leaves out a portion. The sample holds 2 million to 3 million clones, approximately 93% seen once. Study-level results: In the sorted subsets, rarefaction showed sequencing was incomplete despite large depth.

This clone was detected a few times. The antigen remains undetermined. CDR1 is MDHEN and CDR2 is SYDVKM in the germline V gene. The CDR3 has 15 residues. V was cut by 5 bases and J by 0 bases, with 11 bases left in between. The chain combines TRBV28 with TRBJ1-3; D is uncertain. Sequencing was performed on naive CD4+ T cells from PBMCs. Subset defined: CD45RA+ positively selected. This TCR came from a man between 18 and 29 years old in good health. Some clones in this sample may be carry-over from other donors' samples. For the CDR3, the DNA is TGTGCCAGCAGTCTCAGCCACCTCTCTGGAAACACCATATATTTT. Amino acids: CASSLSHLSGNTIYF.